Listed here are 22 T cell receptor beta chains from one sample, sequenced in a study of neoadjuvant nivolumab and ipilimumab in lung cancer. Sequencing used immunoSEQ multiplex PCR; TCRdb keeps in-frame clones, though not all of them. The sample contains 26,000 or so clones, around 80% of which appear only once. Sequences were derived from peripheral blood, sampled before neoadjuvant nivolumab, alone or with ipilimumab. Source of these receptors: an adult with non-small cell lung cancer.

This clone appeared a few times. The chain carries TRBV7-9 and TRBJ1-5; D unclear. The germline CDR1 and CDR2 sequences are SEHNR and FQNEAQ (reference sequence). The V gene lost 5 bases and the J gene lost 4 bases, with 9 bases spanning the gap. This CDR3 contains 13 residues. The DNA of the CDR3 is TGTGCCAGCAGCAGAGACGGTAATCAGCCCCAGCATTTT. Translated: CASSRDGNQPQHF.

The rearrangement uses TRBV2 and TRBJ1-1, with 8 bases aligning to TRBD1. V lost 8 bases, J lost 2 bases, and 7 bases stayed unmatched. The V gene's germline CDR1 is SNHLY and CDR2 FYNNEI. The CDR3 is made up of 14 amino acids. The CDR3 DNA follows: TGTGCCAGCCAAGACAGGGGATTCAACACTGAAGCTTTCTTT. Protein: CASQDRGFNTEAFF.

J is TRBJ2-1 and V is TRBV9; D is possibly TRBD2 (5 bases). Germline V gives CDR1 SGDLS, CDR2 YYNGEE. Trimming shortened V by 5 bases and J by 4 bases, and 16 bases separated the two germline ends. The CDR3 extends over 15 amino acids. The DNA for the CDR3 is TGTGCCAGCAGTTCTAGCCCCCTCATATACAATGAGCAGTTCTTC. It specifies CASSSSPLIYNEQFF.

The V and J genes are TRBV10-3 and TRBJ2-5; no definite D call. Looked up from germline, CDR1 is ENHRY and CDR2 is SYGVKD. This CDR3 contains 15 residues. V lost 10 bases, J lost 0 bases, and 18 bases lay in between. This chain's CDR3 is CATKKEWENQETQYF. In DNA, the CDR3 is TGTGCCACCAAAAAGGAGTGGGAAAACCAAGAGACCCAGTACTTC.

The chain uses TRBV7-2 and TRBJ1-2; D is ambiguous. This CDR3 has 13 amino acids. The germline gives CDR1 SGHTA, CDR2 FQGNSA. Deletions cut 0 bases from V and 2 bases from J, with 4 bases between. The CDR3, as DNA: TGTGCCAGCAGCTTAGCCCCCAACTATGGCTACACCTTC. This codes for CASSLAPNYGYTF. Full variable domain (missing parts from reference TRBV7-2 and TRBJ1-2): GAGVSQSPSNKVTEKGKDVELRCDPISGHTALYWYRQSLGQGLEFLIYFQGNSAPDKSGLPSDRFSAERTGGSVSTLTIQRTQQEDSAVYLCASSLAPNYGYTFGSGTRLTVV.

The CDR3 protein is CASSQDRSGANTGELFF. CDR3 DNA: TGCGCCAGCAGCCAAGATCGGAGCGGGGCGAACACCGGGGAGCTGTTTTTT. The chain recombines TRBV4-1 with TRBJ2-2; 7 bases align to TRBD2. Losses at the gene ends were 0 bases for V and 0 bases for J; bases not matched to a gene: 4. The CDR3 has 17 amino acids. The germline CDR1 and CDR2 sequences are MGHRA and YSYEKL.

This clone was counted between two and nine times. The chain couples TRBV15 to TRBJ2-1; no clear D. With 2 bases removed from V and 8 bases from J, the gap between germline ends came to 13 bases. There are 14 residues in the CDR3. Germline CDR1 reads LNHNV; CDR2 reads YYDKDF (reference sequence). CDR3 protein: CATSRSPVAHEQFF. The CDR3 DNA follows: TGTGCCACCAGCAGAAGTCCCGTCGCCCATGAGCAGTTCTTC.

Note on this clone: The junction differs from germline at one of its ends, possibly a read error. The chain carries TRBV5-1 and TRBJ1-5; 7 bases match TRBD1. The CDR3 is 15 residues long. Germline CDR1 is SGHRS and CDR2 is YFSETQ. The CDR3 region is CASSLAGDRHQPQRF. In DNA, the CDR3 is TGCGCCAGCAGCTTGGCTGGGGACAGACATCAGCCCCAGCGTTTT.

The CDR3 is CATGTGGGTQYF. CDR3 nucleotide sequence: TGTGCCACCGGGACAGGGGGTGGGACCCAGTACTTC. V gene TRBV2 combines with J gene TRBJ2-5; 11 bases line up with TRBD1. The V and J ends lost 10 bases and 7 bases, in that order; junction bases with no gene match: 5. The V gene's germline CDR1 is SNHLY and CDR2 FYNNEI. The CDR3 loop spans 12 amino acids.

The chain has TRBV9 and TRBJ1-2; D ambiguous. CDR1 and CDR2 from the germline V gene are SGDLS and YYNGEE. Trimming pared 1 base from V and 4 bases from J, leaving 2 bases between. The length of the CDR3 is 11 residues. DNA of the CDR3: TGTGCCAGCAGCGTACTCTATGGCTACACCTTC. This encodes CASSVLYGYTF. Looking up the rest from reference TRBV9 and TRBJ1-2 gives the full variable domain: DSGVTQTPKHLITATGQRVTLRCSPRSGDLSVYWYQQSLDQGLQFLIQYYNGEERAKGNILERFSAQQFPDLHSELNLSSLELGDSALYFCASSVLYGYTFGSGTRLTVV.

The rearrangement joins TRBV5-6 to TRBJ1-3; D remains unclear. Trimming shortened V by 1 base and J by 0 bases, and 5 bases separated the two germline ends. The CDR3 is 14 amino acids. Per germline, CDR1 SGHDT and CDR2 YYEEEE. The CDR3 loop reads CASSLPGSGNTIYF. CDR3 in DNA: TGTGCCAGCAGCTTGCCCGGCTCTGGAAACACCATATATTTT.

This clone was found once. This chain joins TRBV6-1 and TRBJ2-5, with TRBD1 identical over 8 bases. CDR3 size: 13 residues. CDR1 is MNHNS and CDR2 is SASEGT in the germline V gene. The CDR3 DNA sequence: TGTGCTAGCGAATCGACAGGGGCCGAGACCCAGTACTTC. It yields the protein CASESTGAETQYF.

The rearrangement joins TRBV7-2 to TRBJ1-5; a weak D match, TRBD1 (6 bases). V was trimmed by 2 bases and J by 10 bases, leaving 15 bases between them. Germline V lookup: CDR1 SGHTA, CDR2 FQGNSA. The CDR3 length is 14 residues. The DNA of the CDR3 is TGTGCCAGCAGCTTAAAGGGCCAGGGGCTTCCCCAGCATTTT. It codes for CASSLKGQGLPQHF. The full variable domain, completed using reference TRBV7-2 and TRBJ1-5, is GAGVSQSPSNKVTEKGKDVELRCDPISGHTALYWYRQSLGQGLEFLIYFQGNSAPDKSGLPSDRFSAERTGGSVSTLTIQRTQQEDSAVYLCASSLKGQGLPQHFGDGTRLSIL.

The CDR3 coding sequence is TGTGCCAGTAGTATTGGCGCCCGGAGGAATTCACCCCTCCACTTT. This sequence encodes CASSIGARRNSPLHF. The chain links TRBV19 to TRBJ1-6, with unresolved D. The ends were cut back, 3 bases at V and 7 bases at J, with 13 bases in the middle. CDR3 length: 15 residues. Germline assignment: CDR1 LNHDA and CDR2 SQIVND (reference sequence). Based on the CDR3 plus reference TRBV19 and TRBJ1-6, the full variable domain is DGGITQSPKYLFRKEGQNVTLSCEQNLNHDAMYWYRQDPGQGLRLIYYSQIVNDFQKGDIAEGYSVSREKKESFPLTVTSAQKNPTAFYLCASSIGARRNSPLHFGNGTRLTVT.

The chain is built from TRBV15 and TRBJ1-2; the match to TRBD1 covers 11 bases. CDR3 length: 13 amino acids. In germline, CDR1 is LNHNV, CDR2 YYDKDF (reference sequence). V lost 3 bases, J lost 8 bases, and 2 bases stayed unmatched. CDR3 coding DNA: TGTGCCACCAGCAGGGGACAGGGGGACGGCTACACCTTC. Translation: CATSRGQGDGYTF.

The chain has TRBV19 and TRBJ1-3, with D tentatively TRBD1 (6 bases). The CDR3 sequence is 14 residues long. CDR1 and CDR2 from the germline V gene are LNHDA and SQIVND (reference sequence). V was shortened by 7 bases and J by 2 bases, with 12 bases between the two germline ends. The CDR3 DNA reads as TGTGCCAGTACCGCAACAGGGACTGGAAACACCATATATTTT. It is translated as CASTATGTGNTIYF.

The chain uses TRBV2 and TRBJ2-3; 8 bases match TRBD1. The CDR3 contains 15 residues. CDR1 is SNHLY and CDR2 is FYNNEI in the germline V gene. The trim removed 6 bases at V and 6 bases at J, leaving 11 bases unmatched. The CDR3 DNA is TGTGCCAGCAGGGACAGGGACCTCCACAGCGATACGCAGTATTTT. Its protein is CASRDRDLHSDTQYF.

CDR3 residues: CASSLAGGGLLSETQYF. In DNA form, the CDR3 reads TGCGCCAGCAGCTTGGCTGGGGGTGGCTTATTATCGGAGACCCAGTACTTC. V and J are TRBV5-1 and TRBJ2-5, with D possibly called TRBD1 or TRBD2 (5 bases each). The CDR3 spans 17 residues. Germline CDR1 and CDR2: SGHRS and YFSETQ. V lost 0 bases to trimming and J lost 5 bases, with 20 bases between them.

The chain has TRBV19 and TRBJ1-1, with D tentatively TRBD1 (6 bases). The V end lost 5 bases, the J end lost 5 bases, and 15 bases lay between the germline ends. The CDR3 is 14 residues long. Looked up from germline, CDR1 is LNHDA and CDR2 is SQIVND (reference sequence). CDR3 sequence reads: CASSAGGGRTEAFF. The CDR3 DNA reads TGTGCCAGTAGTGCGGGGGGCGGTCGGACTGAAGCTTTCTTT. The full variable domain, rest sourced from reference TRBV19 and TRBJ1-1, is DGGITQSPKYLFRKEGQNVTLSCEQNLNHDAMYWYRQDPGQGLRLIYYSQIVNDFQKGDIAEGYSVSREKKESFPLTVTSAQKNPTAFYLCASSAGGGRTEAFFGQGTRLTVV.

The V call is TRBV5-1, the J call TRBJ1-2, with D unresolved. CDR1 is SGHRS, CDR2 YFSETQ, per germline. Trimming removed 0 bases from V and 2 bases from J, with 8 bases in between. The CDR3 length is 14 residues. CDR3 sequence: CASSLVGANYGYTF. The CDR3 nucleotides are TGCGCCAGCAGCTTGGTAGGAGCCAACTATGGCTACACCTTC.

This chain connects TRBV19 to TRBJ1-1; the D is unclear. Germline-derived CDR1 and CDR2 are LNHDA and SQIVND (reference sequence). V lost 6 bases to trimming and J lost 0 bases, with 11 bases between them. CDR3 size: 14 residues. In nucleotides, the CDR3 is TGTGCCAGTAGATCGACACAAATGAACACTGAAGCTTTCTTT. Translated: CASRSTQMNTEAFF.

The chain employs TRBV5-1 and TRBJ2-1; D call uncertain. CDR3 length: 12 amino acids. Between the trimmed V and J ends, which lost 0 bases and 7 bases, there was a span of 5 bases. Germline CDR1 SGHRS, CDR2 YFSETQ. CDR3 residues: CASSLGGNEQFF. CDR3 in DNA: TGCGCCAGCAGCTTGGGAGGTAATGAGCAGTTCTTC.